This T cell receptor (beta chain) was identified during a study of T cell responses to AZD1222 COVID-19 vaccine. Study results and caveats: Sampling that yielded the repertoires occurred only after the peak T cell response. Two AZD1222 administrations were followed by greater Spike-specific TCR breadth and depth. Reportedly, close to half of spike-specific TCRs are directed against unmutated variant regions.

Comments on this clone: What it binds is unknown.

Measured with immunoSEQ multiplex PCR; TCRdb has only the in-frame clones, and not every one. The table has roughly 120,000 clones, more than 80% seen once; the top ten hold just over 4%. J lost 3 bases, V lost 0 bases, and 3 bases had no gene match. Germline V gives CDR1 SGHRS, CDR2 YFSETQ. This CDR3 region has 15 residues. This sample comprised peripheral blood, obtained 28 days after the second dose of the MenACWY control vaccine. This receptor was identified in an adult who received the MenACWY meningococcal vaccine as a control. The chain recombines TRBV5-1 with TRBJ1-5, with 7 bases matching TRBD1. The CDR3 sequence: CASSLGDSANQPQHF. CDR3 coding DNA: TGCGCCAGCAGCTTGGGGGACAGCGCCAATCAGCCCCAGCATTTT.